Listed below are T cell receptor beta chains from one sample, sequenced in a study of T cell responses to AZD1222 COVID-19 vaccine. Sequenced by immunoSEQ multiplex PCR; TCRdb stores in-frame clones only, minus some. The sample yields tens of thousands of clones, 86% seen once. The sample consisted of peripheral blood, taken on day 0 of AZD1222 vaccination. Source of these receptors: an adult in good health. Each CDR3 is given with its conserved first and last residue. Each record gives: D gene, J gene, V gene, clone size, CDR3 DNA, CDR3 protein. A D gene is named only where the DNA matches it firmly. Size tells how often a clone was seen (once, few, many) or the class of an expanded clone, and some rows leave it out.

d_call: TRBD1; j_call: TRBJ1-2; v_call: TRBV7-2; clone_size: -; cdr3_nt: TGTGCCAGCAGCCCCGGGACAGACCACTATGGCTACACCTTC; cdr3_aa: CASSPGTDHYGYTF
d_call: -; j_call: TRBJ1-3; v_call: TRBV2; clone_size: -; cdr3_nt: TGTGCCAGCAGTGAGTACGGGTCCGGAAACACCATATATTTT; cdr3_aa: CASSEYGSGNTIYF
d_call: TRBD1; j_call: TRBJ1-1; v_call: TRBV5-1; clone_size: -; cdr3_nt: TGCGCCAGCAGCTCGGGACAGCCGAACACTGAAGCTTTCTTT; cdr3_aa: CASSSGQPNTEAFF
d_call: -; j_call: TRBJ2-2; v_call: TRBV3-1/TRBV3-2; clone_size: -; cdr3_nt: TGTGCCAGCAGCCAAGTGAGCACCGGGGAGCTGTTTTTT; cdr3_aa: CASSQVSTGELFF
d_call: -; j_call: TRBJ2-5; v_call: TRBV28; clone_size: -; cdr3_nt: TGTGCCAGCAGTTCGCCCCCGGGAGAAGAGACCCAGTACTTC; cdr3_aa: CASSSPPGEETQYF
d_call: -; j_call: TRBJ2-2; v_call: TRBV27; clone_size: -; cdr3_nt: TGTGCCAGCAGTTTAATTGGGATCACCGGGGAGCTGTTTTTT; cdr3_aa: CASSLIGITGELFF
d_call: TRBD2; j_call: TRBJ2-1; v_call: TRBV7-3; clone_size: once; cdr3_nt: TGTGCCAGCAGCTTAACGTTAGGCGGGGGGAGGAATGAGCAGTTCTTC; cdr3_aa: CASSLTLGGGRNEQFF
d_call: TRBD1; j_call: TRBJ1-2; v_call: TRBV28; clone_size: -; cdr3_nt: TGTGCCAGCAGTTTAACCGGGACAGGGGGCAGGGGCTACACCTTC; cdr3_aa: CASSLTGTGGRGYTF
d_call: -; j_call: TRBJ1-4; v_call: TRBV4-1; clone_size: -; cdr3_nt: TGCGCCAGCAGCCCCAGAAGGAATGTCGCGGGCACTAATGAAAAACTGTTTTTT; cdr3_aa: CASSPRRNVAGTNEKLFF
d_call: -; j_call: TRBJ2-7; v_call: TRBV7-3; clone_size: -; cdr3_nt: TGTGCCAGCAGCTTAGGGACGGGAGACTCCTACGAGCAGTACTTC; cdr3_aa: CASSLGTGDSYEQYF
d_call: -; j_call: TRBJ1-4; v_call: TRBV11-2; clone_size: -; cdr3_nt: TGTGCCAGCAGCCCTCTCGGGGAAAAACTGTTTTTT; cdr3_aa: CASSPLGEKLFF
d_call: TRBD2; j_call: TRBJ2-7; v_call: TRBV7-2; clone_size: once; cdr3_nt: TGTGCCAGCAGCTCCAACTCCTACCTAGCGGGGGGGCGGTACGAGCAGTACTTC; cdr3_aa: CASSSNSYLAGGRYEQYF